One sample yielded the 12 T cell receptor beta chains listed below, sequenced in a study of shared clonotypes between healthy human individuals. The naive CD8 population came from CD45RO-negative cells selected for CCR7, without terminally differentiated effector memory CD45RA+ cells. Sequenced by immunoSEQ multiplex PCR; TCRdb stores in-frame clones only, minus some. The sample includes under 850,000 clones, 92% seen only once; the top ten take around 24%. The sample taken for sequencing was naive CD8+ T cells sorted from blood. The receptors were sampled from a man younger than 45 in good health.

The chain employs TRBV7-7 and TRBJ2-1, with D uncertain. CDR3 size: 15 residues. The germline gives CDR1 SSHAT, CDR2 FNYEAQ (reference sequence). The germline V and J ends were trimmed by 0 bases and 6 bases, with 12 bases remaining between them. The CDR3 DNA is TGTGCCAGCAGCTTAGCGCTAGAGTTCCCCAATGAGCAGTTCTTC. Translating it yields CASSLALEFPNEQFF.

V is TRBV7-6 and J is TRBJ2-3; a weak D match, TRBD2 (6 bases). Trimming stripped 6 bases from V and 4 bases from J, with 23 bases between. The CDR3 sequence is 17 residues long. The germline CDR1 and CDR2 sequences are SGHVS and FNYEAQ. This chain's CDR3 is CASSLRVAGKFSDTQYF. Here the CDR3 DNA reads TGTGCCAGCAGTCTCCGGGTTGCGGGAAAGTTCTCAGATACGCAGTATTTT. The variable domain in full, completed from reference TRBV7-6 and TRBJ2-3, reads GAGVSQSPRYKVTKRGQDVALRCDPISGHVSLYWYRQALGQGPEFLTYFNYEAQQDKSGLPNDRFSAERPEGSISTLTIQRTEQRDSAMYRCASSLRVAGKFSDTQYFGPGTRLTVL.

The rearrangement joins TRBV10-3 to TRBJ2-1, with D possibly matching TRBD1 (5 bases). CDR1 is ENHRY and CDR2 is SYGVKD in the germline V gene. This CDR3 spans 16 amino acids. Trimming stripped 6 bases from V and 0 bases from J, with 15 bases between. CDR3 protein: CAISDDDRDSYNEQFF. The CDR3 DNA reads as TGTGCCATCAGCGATGATGACAGAGACTCCTACAATGAGCAGTTCTTC.

This clone was detected once. V is TRBV6-1 and J is TRBJ1-4, with 7 bases matching TRBD1. Losses at the gene ends were 2 bases for V and 7 bases for J; bases not matched to a gene: 4. The CDR3 runs to 14 residues. Germline values: CDR1 MNHNS, CDR2 SASEGT. CDR3: CASSERQGLEKLFF. CDR3 in DNA: TGTGCCAGCAGTGAACGACAGGGACTTGAAAAACTGTTTTTT.

The V and J genes are TRBV4-1 and TRBJ2-3; 9 bases line up with TRBD2. Per germline, CDR1 MGHRA and CDR2 YSYEKL. V lost 4 bases and J lost 1; bases outside the gene matches: 6. The CDR3 totals 16 residues. The CDR3 protein is CASSPGGGRGTDTQYF. CDR3 DNA: TGCGCCAGCAGCCCGGGCGGCGGGAGGGGCACAGATACGCAGTATTTT.

The chain links TRBV27 to TRBJ2-7; 10 bases are shared with TRBD2. The ends lost 5 bases at V and 7 bases at J; junction bases unmatched: 11. This CDR3 is 15 amino acids long. Germline CDR1 is MNHEY and CDR2 is SMNVEV (reference sequence). CDR3 protein: CASSPRLAGLLEQYF. In nucleotides, the CDR3 is TGTGCCAGCAGTCCCAGACTAGCGGGCCTATTGGAGCAGTACTTC.

The genes are TRBV2 and TRBJ2-7, with TRBD2 identical over 9 bases. V lost 7 bases, J lost 6 bases, and 7 bases stayed unmatched. The CDR3 is made up of 13 amino acids. The germline CDR1 and CDR2 sequences are SNHLY and FYNNEI. CDR3 residues: CASTSGRWSEQYF. The CDR3 nucleotides read TGTGCCAGCACAAGCGGGAGGTGGTCCGAGCAGTACTTC.

The chain combines TRBV13 with TRBJ2-5, with 10 bases fitting TRBD1. There are 13 residues in the CDR3. V lost 5 bases to trimming and J lost 5 bases; unmatched junction nucleotides: 2. CDR1 and CDR2 (germline): PRHDT, FYEKMQ (reference sequence). The CDR3 sequence: CASSKDRGETQYF. In nucleotides, the CDR3 is TGTGCCAGCAGCAAGGACAGGGGGGAGACCCAGTACTTC.

The chain recombines TRBV10-1 with TRBJ1-5; no firm D call. The CDR3 is 18 amino acids. Germline V gene sequence: CDR1 WNHNN, CDR2 SYGVQD (reference sequence). V lost 7 bases, J lost 1 base, and 23 bases lay in between. The CDR3: CASIYRAPCCESNQPQHF. In DNA form, the CDR3 reads TGCGCCAGCATATATAGGGCTCCTTGTTGCGAAAGCAATCAGCCCCAGCATTTT.

The chain uses TRBV5-5 and TRBJ2-1; TRBD2 matches at 10 bases. Germline values: CDR1 SGHKS, CDR2 YYEKEE (reference sequence). Trimming removed 5 bases from V and 5 bases from J; junction bases left unmatched: 4. The CDR3 length is 14 residues. CDR3 bases: TGTGCCAGCAGAGGACTAGCGGTCGACAATGAGCAGTTCTTC. It codes for CASRGLAVDNEQFF.

The chain joins TRBV6-6 to TRBJ2-2; D unresolved. The CDR3 consists of 13 residues. The V end was cut by 2 bases, the J end by 6 bases, with 7 bases between. In germline, CDR1 is MNHNY, CDR2 SVGAGI (reference sequence). The CDR3 here is CASSYGQSGELFF. Here the CDR3 DNA reads TGTGCCAGCAGTTACGGTCAGTCCGGGGAGCTGTTTTTT.

This chain joins TRBV7-6 and TRBJ2-7; D is uncertain. The V gene lost 5 bases and the J gene lost 5 bases, with 10 bases spanning the gap. Germline loops: CDR1 SGHVS, CDR2 FNYEAQ. The CDR3 consists of 12 residues. CDR3 nucleotides: TGTGCCAGCAGCCCCTATGGGGACGAGCAGTACTTC. Its translation: CASSPYGDEQYF.